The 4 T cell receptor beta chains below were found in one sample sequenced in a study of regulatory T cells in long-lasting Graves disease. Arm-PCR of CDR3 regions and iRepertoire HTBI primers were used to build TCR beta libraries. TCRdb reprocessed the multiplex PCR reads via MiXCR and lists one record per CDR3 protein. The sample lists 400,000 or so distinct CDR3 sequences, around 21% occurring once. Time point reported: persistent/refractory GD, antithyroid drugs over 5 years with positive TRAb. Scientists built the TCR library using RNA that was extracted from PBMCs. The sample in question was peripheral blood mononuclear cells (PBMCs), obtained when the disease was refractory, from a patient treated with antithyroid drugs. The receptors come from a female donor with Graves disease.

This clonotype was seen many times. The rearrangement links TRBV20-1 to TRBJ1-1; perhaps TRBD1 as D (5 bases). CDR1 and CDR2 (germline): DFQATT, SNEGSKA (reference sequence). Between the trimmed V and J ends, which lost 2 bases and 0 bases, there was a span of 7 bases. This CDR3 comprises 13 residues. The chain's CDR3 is CSARQGMNTEAFF. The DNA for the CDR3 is TGCAGTGCTAGACAGGGTATGAACACTGAAGCTTTCTTT.

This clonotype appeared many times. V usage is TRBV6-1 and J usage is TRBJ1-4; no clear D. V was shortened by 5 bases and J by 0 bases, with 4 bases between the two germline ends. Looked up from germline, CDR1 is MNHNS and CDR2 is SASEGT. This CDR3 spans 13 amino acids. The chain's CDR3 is CASSQSTNEKLFF. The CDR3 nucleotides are TGTGCCAGCAGTCAGTCAACTAATGAAAAACTGTTTTTT.

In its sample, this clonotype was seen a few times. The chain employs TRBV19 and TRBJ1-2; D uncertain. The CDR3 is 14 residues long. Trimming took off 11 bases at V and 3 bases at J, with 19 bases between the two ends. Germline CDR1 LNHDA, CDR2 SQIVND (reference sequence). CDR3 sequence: CAGTGQRLDYGYTF. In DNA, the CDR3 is TGTGCCGGCACTGGGCAGAGGTTGGACTATGGCTACACCTTC.

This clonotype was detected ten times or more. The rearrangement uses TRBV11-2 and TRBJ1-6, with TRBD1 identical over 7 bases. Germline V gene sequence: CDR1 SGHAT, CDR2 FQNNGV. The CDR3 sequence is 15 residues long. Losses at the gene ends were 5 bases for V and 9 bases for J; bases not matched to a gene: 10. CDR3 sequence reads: CASSLSGGGSSPLHF. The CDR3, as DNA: TGTGCCAGCAGCCTTTCAGGGGGTGGTTCTTCACCCCTCCACTTT.